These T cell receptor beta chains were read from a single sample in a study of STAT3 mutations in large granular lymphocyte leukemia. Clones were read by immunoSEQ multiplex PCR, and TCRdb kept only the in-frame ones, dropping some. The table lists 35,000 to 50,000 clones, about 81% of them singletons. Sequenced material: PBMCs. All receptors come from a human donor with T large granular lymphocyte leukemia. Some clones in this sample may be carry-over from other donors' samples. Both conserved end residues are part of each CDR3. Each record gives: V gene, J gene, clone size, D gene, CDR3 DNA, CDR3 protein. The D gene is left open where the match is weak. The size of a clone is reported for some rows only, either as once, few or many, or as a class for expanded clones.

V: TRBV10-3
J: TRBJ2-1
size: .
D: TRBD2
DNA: TGTGCCATCAAATTTAGCGGGGCCGACGATGAGCAGTTCTTC
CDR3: CAIKFSGADDEQFF

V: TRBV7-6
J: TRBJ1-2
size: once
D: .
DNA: TGTGCCAGCAGCTTAGCGGTGGGGGATCCTAGTGGCTACACCTTC
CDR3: CASSLAVGDPSGYTF

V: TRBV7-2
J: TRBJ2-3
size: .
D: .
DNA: TGTGCCAGCACCCCGGTTAGGGATACGCAGTATTTT
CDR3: CASTPVRDTQYF

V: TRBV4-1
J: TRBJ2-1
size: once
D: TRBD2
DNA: TGCGCCAGCAGCCTCCACGGGACTAGCGGGGATGAGCAGTTCTTC
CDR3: CASSLHGTSGDEQFF

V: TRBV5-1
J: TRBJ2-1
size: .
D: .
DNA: TGCGCCAGCAGCTTGCTCCGGAGGCGTAATGAGCAGTTCTTC
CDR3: CASSLLRRRNEQFF

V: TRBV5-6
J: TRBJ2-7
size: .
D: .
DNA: TGTGCCAGCAGGATCAGGGGACTCTCCTACGAGCAGTACTTC
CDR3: CASRIRGLSYEQYF

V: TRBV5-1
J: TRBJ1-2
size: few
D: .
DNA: TGCGCCAGCAGCATTGCAGACCGTGGCTACACCTTC
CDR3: CASSIADRGYTF

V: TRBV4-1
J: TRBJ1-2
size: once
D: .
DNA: TGCGCCAGCAGTGTCGCGGGGAACTATGGCTACACCTTC
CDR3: CASSVAGNYGYTF

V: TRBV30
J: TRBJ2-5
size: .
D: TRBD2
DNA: TGTGCCTGGAGTGAAGGGACTACCTTCCAAGAGACCCAGTACTTC
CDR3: CAWSEGTTFQETQYF

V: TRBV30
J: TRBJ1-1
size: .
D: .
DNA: TGTGCCTGGAGTGTATCTACTGAAGCTTTCTTT
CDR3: CAWSVSTEAFF

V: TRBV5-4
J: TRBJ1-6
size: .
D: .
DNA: TGTGCCAGCCAGGACAGTCAGAATTCACCCCTCCACTTT
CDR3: CASQDSQNSPLHF

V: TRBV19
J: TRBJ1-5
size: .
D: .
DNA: TGTGCCAGTAGTAAGTACGGGGGTAGCAATCAGCCCCAGCATTTT
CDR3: CASSKYGGSNQPQHF

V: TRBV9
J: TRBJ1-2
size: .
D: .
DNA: TGTGCCAGCAGCGCTCCCGGAGACGTCTATGGCTACACCTTC
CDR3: CASSAPGDVYGYTF

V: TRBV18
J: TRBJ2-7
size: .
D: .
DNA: TGTGCCAGCTCACCACCTGCCCTATCCTACGAGCAGTACTTC
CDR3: CASSPPALSYEQYF

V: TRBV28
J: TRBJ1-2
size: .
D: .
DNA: TGTGCCAGCAGCTCCAACAATGGCTACACCTTC
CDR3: CASSSNNGYTF

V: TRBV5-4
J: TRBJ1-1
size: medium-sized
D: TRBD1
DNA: TGTGCCAGCAGACGGACAGGGAGGGACACTGAAGCTTTCTTT
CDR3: CASRRTGRDTEAFF

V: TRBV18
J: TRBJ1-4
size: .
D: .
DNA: TGTGCCAGCTCACATACGACGGGTGGGGATGAAAAACTGTTTTTT
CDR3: CASSHTTGGDEKLFF

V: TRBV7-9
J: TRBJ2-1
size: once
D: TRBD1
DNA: TGTGCCAGCAGTAGGCCGGGACAGGGGGATAATGAGCAGTTCTTC
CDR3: CASSRPGQGDNEQFF

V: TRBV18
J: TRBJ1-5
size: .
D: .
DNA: TGTGCCAGCTCACCCCGAGCAATAGATCCCCAGCATTTT
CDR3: CASSPRAIDPQHF

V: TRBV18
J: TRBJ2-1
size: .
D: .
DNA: TGTGCCAGCTCACCAGCGCCCGGGGCAGGAGGCAATGAGCAGTTCTTC
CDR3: CASSPAPGAGGNEQFF

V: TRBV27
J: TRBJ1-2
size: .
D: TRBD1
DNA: TGTGCCAGCAGCCGAAGGGGGCATGGGGACTATGGCTACACCTTC
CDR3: CASSRRGHGDYGYTF

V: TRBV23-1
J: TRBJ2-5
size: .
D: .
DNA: TGCGCCAGCAGTCAAGGGGGAGACGGGACACCGAAAGGAGAGACCCAGTACTTC
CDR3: CASSQGGDGTPKGETQYF

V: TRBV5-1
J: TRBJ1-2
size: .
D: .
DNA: TGCGCCAGCAGCTTGGCCGGCAGGGCTCTATCTGGCTACACCTTC
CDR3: CASSLAGRALSGYTF

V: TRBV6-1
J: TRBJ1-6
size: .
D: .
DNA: TGTGCCAGCAGTGAAGGCGAGGGAGGGAATTCACCCCTCCACTTT
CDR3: CASSEGEGGNSPLHF

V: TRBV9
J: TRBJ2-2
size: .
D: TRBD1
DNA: TGTGCCAGCAGCGAGTTGACAGGGGAGAACACCGGGGAGCTGTTTTTT
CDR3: CASSELTGENTGELFF

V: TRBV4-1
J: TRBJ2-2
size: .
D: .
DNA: TGCGCCAGCAGCCAGGACAGACTAGCTACCGGGGAGCTGTTTTTT
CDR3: CASSQDRLATGELFF

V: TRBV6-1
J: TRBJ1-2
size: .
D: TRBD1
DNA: TGTGCCAGCAGTGAAAATGCGGGACAGTACTATGGCTACACCTTC
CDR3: CASSENAGQYYGYTF

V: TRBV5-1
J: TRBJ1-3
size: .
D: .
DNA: TGCGCCAGCCGGGACACGGAGGGAAACACCATATATTTT
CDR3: CASRDTEGNTIYF

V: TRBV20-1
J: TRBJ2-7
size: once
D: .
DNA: TGCAGTGCTAGAGGCGGGTACGAGCAGTACTTC
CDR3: CSARGGYEQYF

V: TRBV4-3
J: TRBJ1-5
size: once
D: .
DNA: TGCGCCAGCAGCCAGTCCTTGACGTCGGAAGGCAATCAGCCCCAGCATTTT
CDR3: CASSQSLTSEGNQPQHF

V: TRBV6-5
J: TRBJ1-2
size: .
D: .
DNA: TGTGCCAGCAGTAAGACAGTTAAGGACTATGGCTACACCTTC
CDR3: CASSKTVKDYGYTF

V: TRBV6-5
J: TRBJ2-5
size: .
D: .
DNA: TGTGCCAGCAGTTACTCGGGACCCGAAGAGACCCAGTACTTC
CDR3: CASSYSGPEETQYF

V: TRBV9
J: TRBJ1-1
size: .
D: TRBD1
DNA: TGTGCCAGCAGCGTAACGGCAGGGGGCACTGAAGCTTTCTTT
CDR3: CASSVTAGGTEAFF